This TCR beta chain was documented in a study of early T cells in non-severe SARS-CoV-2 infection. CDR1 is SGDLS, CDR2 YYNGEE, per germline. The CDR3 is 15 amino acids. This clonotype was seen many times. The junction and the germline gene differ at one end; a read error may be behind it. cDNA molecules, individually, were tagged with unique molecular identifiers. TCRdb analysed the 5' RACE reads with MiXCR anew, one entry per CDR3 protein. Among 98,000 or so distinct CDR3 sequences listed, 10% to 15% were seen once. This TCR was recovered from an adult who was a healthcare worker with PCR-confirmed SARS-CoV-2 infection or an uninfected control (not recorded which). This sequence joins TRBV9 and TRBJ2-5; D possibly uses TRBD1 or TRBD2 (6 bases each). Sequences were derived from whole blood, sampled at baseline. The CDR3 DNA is TGTGCCAGCAGCGTATCGGGGGCGGACCAGGAGACCGAGTACTTC. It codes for CASSVSGADQETEYF.